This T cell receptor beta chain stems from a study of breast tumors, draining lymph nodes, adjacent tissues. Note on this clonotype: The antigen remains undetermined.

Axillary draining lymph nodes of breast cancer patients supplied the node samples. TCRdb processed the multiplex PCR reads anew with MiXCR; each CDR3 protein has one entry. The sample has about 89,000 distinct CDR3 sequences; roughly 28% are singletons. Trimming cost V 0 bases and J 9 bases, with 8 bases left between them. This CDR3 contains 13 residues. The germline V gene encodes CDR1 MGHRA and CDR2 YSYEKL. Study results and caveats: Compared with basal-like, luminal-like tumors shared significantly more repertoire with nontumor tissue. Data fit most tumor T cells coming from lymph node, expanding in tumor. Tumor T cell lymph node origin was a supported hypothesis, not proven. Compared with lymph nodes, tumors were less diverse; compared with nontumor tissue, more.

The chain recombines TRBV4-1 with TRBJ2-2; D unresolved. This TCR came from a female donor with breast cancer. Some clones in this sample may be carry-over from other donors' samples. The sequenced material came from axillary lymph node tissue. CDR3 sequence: CASSQDEGWELFF. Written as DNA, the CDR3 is TGCGCCAGCAGCCAAGATGAAGGGTGGGAGCTGTTTTTT.